The rows below give T cell receptor beta chains drawn from one sample of a study of blood T cell repertoires in COVID-19. This table comes from immunoSEQ multiplex PCR, and its TCRdb copy is limited to in-frame clones, with some not included. Of about 51,000 clones in the sample, 85% to 95% were seen once. The sequencing input was peripheral blood. These receptor sequences come from a man aged 50 to 59 with acute or convalescent COVID-19. Both conserved end residues are part of each CDR3. The D gene is left open where the match is weak. Expanded clones get a size class; other rows say once, few or many, or leave the size out.

V	J	size	D	DNA	CDR3
TRBV2	TRBJ1-5	-	TRBD1	TGTGCCAGCAGTGAAGGAACGGGACAGGGGTATCAGCCCCAGCATTTT	CASSEGTGQGYQPQHF
TRBV3-1/TRBV3-2	TRBJ1-2	-	-	TGTGCCAGCAGCCTAGGGCCCGGGGGATCATATGGCTACACCTTC	CASSLGPGGSYGYTF
TRBV5-4	TRBJ2-2	-	-	TGTGCCAGCAGCTCCGACGAGGCAGGGGCGGGCACCGGGGAGCTGTTTTTT	CASSSDEAGAGTGELFF
TRBV14	TRBJ2-7	-	-	TGTGCCAGCAGCCAAGATAAACATGCAAGCGAGCAGTACTTC	CASSQDKHASEQYF
TRBV30	TRBJ1-1	few	-	TGTGCCTGGAGCAGGGAGAACACTGAAGCTTTCTTT	CAWSRENTEAFF
TRBV6-1	TRBJ1-2	-	-	TGTGCCAGCAGTGACAGGGATCGTGGCTACACCTTC	CASSDRDRGYTF
TRBV5-4	TRBJ1-1	-	-	TGTGCCAGCAGCTTTTGGCAGAACACTGAAGCTTTCTTT	CASSFWQNTEAFF
TRBV5-1	TRBJ2-3	-	TRBD2	TGCGCCAGCAGCTTGGATTCGACTAGCGGGTACGATACGCAGTATTTT	CASSLDSTSGYDTQYF
TRBV5-4	TRBJ1-2	-	-	TGTGCCAGCAGCTTGATGGGACTCCCAAACTATGGCTACACCTTC	CASSLMGLPNYGYTF
TRBV6-1	TRBJ2-1	-	TRBD2	TGTGCCAGCAGTGACGCTAGCGGGGGTGACTCCTCCTACAATGAGCAGTTCTTC	CASSDASGGDSSYNEQFF
TRBV2	TRBJ1-4	once	-	TGTGCCAGCAGGGGGGGAACTAATGAAAAACTGTTTTTT	CASRGGTNEKLFF
TRBV18	TRBJ1-2	-	TRBD1	TGTGCCAGCTCACAAGGGACAGAACGCGGCTACACCTTC	CASSQGTERGYTF
TRBV2	TRBJ2-5	once	-	TGTGCCAGCAGTGAACCGGGGCGGGGACAAGAGACCCAGTACTTC	CASSEPGRGQETQYF
TRBV5-4	TRBJ1-1	once	-	TGTGCCAGCAGCAAGAGACAGGCATTGAACACTGAAGCTTTCTTT	CASSKRQALNTEAFF
TRBV12-3/TRBV12-4	TRBJ2-7	once	TRBD1	TGTGCCAGCAAAGGGACAGGGTCCTACGAGCAGTACTTC	CASKGTGSYEQYF
TRBV29-1	TRBJ2-3	-	-	TGCAGCGTTAGACAGGTAACAGATACGCAGTATTTT	CSVRQVTDTQYF
TRBV11-2	TRBJ1-2	-	TRBD1	TGTGCCAGCAGCTTCGGACAGGGGGGTGGCTACACCTTC	CASSFGQGGGYTF